This TCR beta chain was profiled in a study of early T cells in non-severe SARS-CoV-2 infection. Points from the study as a whole: The VDJdb matching leaned toward anti-spike CD8 responses and overlooked private and CD4 specificities.

This clonotype has just a few counts. Antigen: not known. CDR3 length: 13 residues. With 3 bases removed from V and 6 bases from J, the gap between germline ends came to 9 bases. Per germline, CDR1 SNHLY and CDR2 FYNNEI. Unique molecular identifier tags were affixed to discrete cDNA molecules. A single record per CDR3 protein comes from TCRdb applying MiXCR to the 5' RACE reads. The table records 48,000 or so distinct CDR3 sequences, about 6.2% of them present only once. V usage is TRBV2 and J usage is TRBJ2-1; D not resolved. The source material was whole blood, sampled at baseline. The source is an adult who was a healthcare worker with PCR-confirmed SARS-CoV-2 infection or an uninfected control (not recorded which). In nucleotides, the CDR3 is TGTGCCAGCAGTGAGGCCTCGCCCAATGAGCAGTTCTTC. Translation gives CASSEASPNEQFF.